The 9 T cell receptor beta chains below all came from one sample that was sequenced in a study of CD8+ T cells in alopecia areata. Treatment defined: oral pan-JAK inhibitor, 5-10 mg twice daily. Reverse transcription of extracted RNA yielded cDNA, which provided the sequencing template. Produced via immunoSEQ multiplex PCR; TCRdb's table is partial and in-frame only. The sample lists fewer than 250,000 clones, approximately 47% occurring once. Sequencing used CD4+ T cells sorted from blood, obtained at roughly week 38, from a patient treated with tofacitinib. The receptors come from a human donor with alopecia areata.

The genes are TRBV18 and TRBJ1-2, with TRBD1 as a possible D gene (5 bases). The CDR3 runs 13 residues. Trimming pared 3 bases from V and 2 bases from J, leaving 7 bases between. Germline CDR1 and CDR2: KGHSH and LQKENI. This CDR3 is CASSPRQNYGYTF. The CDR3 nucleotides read TGTGCCAGCTCACCTCGACAGAACTATGGCTACACCTTC. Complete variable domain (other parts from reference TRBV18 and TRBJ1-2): NAGVMQNPRHLVRRRGQEARLRCSPMKGHSHVYWYRQLPEEGLKFMVYLQKENIIDESGMPKERFSAEFPKEGPSILRIQQVVRGDSAAYFCASSPRQNYGYTFGSGTRLTVV.

The DNA of the CDR3 is TGTGCCATCAGTGAGGAGACAGACCCATCCTACGAGCAGTACTTC. This codes for CAISEETDPSYEQYF. The rearrangement links TRBV10-3 to TRBJ2-7; D perhaps matches TRBD1 (5 bases). The V end was cut by 2 bases, the J end by 1 base, with 12 bases between. The V gene's germline CDR1 is ENHRY and CDR2 SYGVKD. The CDR3 is 15 residues long.

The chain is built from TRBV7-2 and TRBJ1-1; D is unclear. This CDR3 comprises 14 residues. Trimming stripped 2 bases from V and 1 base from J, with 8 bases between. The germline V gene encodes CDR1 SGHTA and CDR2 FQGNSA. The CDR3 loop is CASSLRPGNTEAFF. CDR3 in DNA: TGTGCCAGCAGCTTACGCCCGGGGAACACTGAAGCTTTCTTT.

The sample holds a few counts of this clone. CDR3 loop: CASSLAGGSKNEQFF. The DNA of the CDR3 is TGTGCCAGCAGCCTGGCCGGGGGTAGCAAGAATGAGCAGTTCTTC. The V call is TRBV9, the J call TRBJ2-1, with D possibly being TRBD2 (6 bases). The CDR3 runs 15 residues. The V end was cut by 4 bases, the J end by 7 bases, with 18 bases between. The germline V gene encodes CDR1 SGDLS and CDR2 YYNGEE.

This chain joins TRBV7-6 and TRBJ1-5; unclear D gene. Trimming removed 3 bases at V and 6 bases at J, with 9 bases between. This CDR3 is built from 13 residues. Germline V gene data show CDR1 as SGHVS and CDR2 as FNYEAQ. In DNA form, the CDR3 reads TGTGCCAGCAGCTTGTTCAAGGGTCAGCCCCAGCATTTT. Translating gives CASSLFKGQPQHF.

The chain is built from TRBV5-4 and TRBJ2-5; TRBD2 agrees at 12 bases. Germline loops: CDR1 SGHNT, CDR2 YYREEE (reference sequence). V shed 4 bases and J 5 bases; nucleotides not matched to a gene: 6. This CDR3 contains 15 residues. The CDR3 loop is CASSRAGTSGETQYF. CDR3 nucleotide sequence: TGTGCCAGCAGCCGGGCCGGGACTAGCGGGGAGACCCAGTACTTC.

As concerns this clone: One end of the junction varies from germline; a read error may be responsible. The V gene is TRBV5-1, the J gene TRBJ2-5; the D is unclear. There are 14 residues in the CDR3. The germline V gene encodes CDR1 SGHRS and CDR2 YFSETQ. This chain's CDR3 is CASTLNGETGTQYF. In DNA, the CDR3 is TGCGCCAGCACCTTGAACGGAGAAACGGGGACCCAGTACTTC. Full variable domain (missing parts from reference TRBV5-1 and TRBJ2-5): KAGVTQTPRYLIKTRGQQVTLSCSPISGHRSVSWYQQTPGQGLQFLFEYFSETQRNKGNFPGRFSGRQFSNSRSEMNVSTLELGDSALYLCASTLNGETGTQYFGPGTRLLVL.

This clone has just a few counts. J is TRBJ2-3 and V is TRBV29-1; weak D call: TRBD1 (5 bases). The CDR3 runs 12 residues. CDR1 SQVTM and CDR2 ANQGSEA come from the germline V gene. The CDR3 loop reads CSDRVATDTQYF. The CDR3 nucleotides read TGCAGTGACAGAGTAGCCACAGATACGCAGTATTTT.

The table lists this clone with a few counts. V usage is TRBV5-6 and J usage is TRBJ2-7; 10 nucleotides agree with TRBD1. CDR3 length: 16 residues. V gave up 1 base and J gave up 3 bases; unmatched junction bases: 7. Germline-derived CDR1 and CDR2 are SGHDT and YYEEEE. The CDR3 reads CASSLMTGGINYEQYF. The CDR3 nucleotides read TGTGCCAGCAGCTTGATGACAGGGGGCATCAACTACGAGCAGTACTTC. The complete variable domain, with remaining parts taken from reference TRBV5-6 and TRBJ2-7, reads DAGVTQSPTHLIKTRGQQVTLRCSPKSGHDTVSWYQQALGQGPQFIFQYYEEEERQRGNFPDRFSGHQFPNYSSELNVNALLLGDSALYLCASSLMTGGINYEQYFGPGTRLTVT.